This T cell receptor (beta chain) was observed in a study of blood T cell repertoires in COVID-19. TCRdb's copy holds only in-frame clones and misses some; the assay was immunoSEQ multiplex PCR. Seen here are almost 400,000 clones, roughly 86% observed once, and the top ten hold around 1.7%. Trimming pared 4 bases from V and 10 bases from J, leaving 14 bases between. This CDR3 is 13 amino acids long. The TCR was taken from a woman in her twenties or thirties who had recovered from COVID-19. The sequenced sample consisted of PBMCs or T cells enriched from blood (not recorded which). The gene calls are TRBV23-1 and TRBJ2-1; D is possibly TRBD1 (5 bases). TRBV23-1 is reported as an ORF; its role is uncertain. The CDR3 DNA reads TGCGCCAGCAGTCCCTTTTACCAGGGAGAGCAGTTCTTC. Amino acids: CASSPFYQGEQFF.